Below, 13 T cell receptor beta chains from the same sample are listed, as sequenced in a study of T cell responses to AZD1222 COVID-19 vaccine. The assay was immunoSEQ multiplex PCR, and TCRdb's table has in-frame clones only and misses some. Among some 120,000 clones listed, 91% were seen once. The sample here was peripheral blood, taken on day 0 of AZD1222 vaccination. The source is an adult in good health.

The rearrangement joins TRBV5-1 to TRBJ2-4; 8 bases map to TRBD1. Germline assignment: CDR1 SGHRS and CDR2 YFSETQ. V shed 5 bases and J 5 bases; nucleotides not matched to a gene: 3. CDR3 length: 13 residues. CDR3 bases: TGCGCCAGCAGACCGGGACAGGAAAACATTCAGTACTTC. The encoded protein is CASRPGQENIQYF.

CDR3 DNA: TGTGCCAGCAGTTGGGGACAGAATCAGCCCCAGCATTTT. Protein sequence: CASSWGQNQPQHF. The rearrangement joins TRBV12-3 or TRBV12-4 to TRBJ1-5; the match to TRBD1 covers 7 bases. The junction had 1 base not matched to a gene; V was cut back by 4 bases and J by 4 bases. The CDR3 length is 13 residues.

The chain links TRBV7-2 to TRBJ1-2; 10 positions match TRBD1. V trimming: 5 bases; J trimming: 4 bases; junction bases outside the gene matches: 7. The CDR3 has 15 residues. The germline V gene encodes CDR1 SGHTA and CDR2 FQGNSA. The CDR3 DNA sequence: TGTGCCAGCAGCCGGGGACAGGGGACATTCTATGGCTACACCTTC. This encodes CASSRGQGTFYGYTF.

The genes are TRBV23-1 and TRBJ1-2; D unresolved. TRBV23-1 is an open reading frame whose function is uncertain. This CDR3 spans 16 amino acids. V lost 0 bases and J lost 0, with 11 bases in between. CDR3 region: CASSQSSRLANYGYTF. The CDR3, as DNA: TGCGCCAGCAGTCAATCTTCGAGGCTGGCTAACTATGGCTACACCTTC.

The rearrangement uses TRBV6-5 and TRBJ1-5; D is undetermined. There are 15 residues in the CDR3. V lost 7 bases, J lost 1 base, and 14 bases lay in between. Germline CDR1 is MNHEY and CDR2 is SVGAGI. CDR3 protein: CASTINRLSNQPQHF. In nucleotides, the CDR3 is TGTGCCAGCACCATTAACCGACTGAGCAATCAGCCCCAGCATTTT.

The chain has TRBV24-1 and TRBJ1-2; D not certain. The CDR3 is made up of 10 amino acids. Germline CDR1 is KGHDR and CDR2 is SFDVKD. V was cut by 6 bases and J by 6 bases, with 4 bases left in between. The CDR3 DNA sequence: TGTGCCACCAGTAAGAATGGCTACACCTTC. It encodes CATSKNGYTF.

The rearrangement uses TRBV2 and TRBJ2-6; D gene ambiguous. V was trimmed by 8 bases and J by 0 bases, leaving 11 bases between them. The CDR3 contains 15 residues. Germline V gene lookup returns CDR1 SNHLY and CDR2 FYNNEI. The CDR3 coding sequence is TGTGCCAGCCTAAGACCCAGCTCTGGGGCCAACGTCCTGACTTTC. Its protein is CASLRPSSGANVLTF.

The chain recombines TRBV5-1 with TRBJ2-6; D gene uncertain. V dropped 2 bases and J dropped 2 bases, with 11 bases sitting between them. The germline gives CDR1 SGHRS, CDR2 YFSETQ. The CDR3 loop spans 16 amino acids. The DNA for the CDR3 is TGCGCCAGCAGCTTTGGACCACCGACTGGGGCCAACGTCCTGACTTTC. Residues: CASSFGPPTGANVLTF.

The chain has TRBV5-6 and TRBJ1-5; possibly TRBD1 for D (6 bases). The germline CDR1 and CDR2 sequences are SGHDT and YYEEEE. This CDR3 is built from 14 residues. Trimming pared 2 bases from V and 7 bases from J, leaving 13 bases between. The CDR3 DNA sequence: TGTGCCAGCAGCTTCGTAGGGGGGTTCCAGCCCCAGCATTTT. Its protein is CASSFVGGFQPQHF.

The chain joins TRBV6-6 to TRBJ2-2; possible D gene TRBD2, 5 bases. V dropped 7 bases and J dropped 6 bases, with 18 bases sitting between them. Germline V CDR1 and CDR2: MNHNY, SVGAGI (reference sequence). This CDR3 comprises 15 residues. The CDR3 sequence is CASMPGVLEAGELFF. The CDR3 region has the DNA TGTGCCAGCATGCCTGGGGTCTTGGAGGCCGGGGAGCTGTTTTTT.

V usage is TRBV6-5 and J usage is TRBJ1-1; perhaps TRBD1 as D (6 bases). Germline V gene data show CDR1 as MNHEY and CDR2 as SVGAGI. The CDR3 length is 13 residues. With 6 bases removed from V and 2 bases from J, the gap between germline ends came to 10 bases. For the CDR3, the DNA is TGTGCCAGCAGCGGACAGATTAACACTGAAGCTTTCTTT. Its protein is CASSGQINTEAFF.

This clone was recorded only once. This chain connects TRBV6-5 to TRBJ2-7; maybe TRBD1 (6 bases). The V gene's germline CDR1 is MNHEY and CDR2 SVGAGI. The CDR3 runs to 14 residues. The V end lost 6 bases, the J end lost 4 bases, and 16 bases lay between the germline ends. The DNA for the CDR3 is TGTGCCAGCAGCCGTCACCTACAGGGTTACGAGCAGTACTTC. Translating it yields CASSRHLQGYEQYF.

The chain uses TRBV30 and TRBJ2-7, with D perhaps matching TRBD1 (6 bases). CDR3 length: 14 residues. The V and J ends lost 3 bases and 4 bases respectively, with 16 bases between them. The germline gives CDR1 GTSNPN, CDR2 SVGIG (reference sequence). DNA of the CDR3: TGTGCCTGGAGACCGGGACATCAATTTTACGAGCAGTACTTC. Protein: CAWRPGHQFYEQYF.